This T cell receptor (beta chain) was identified in a study of shared clonotypes between healthy human individuals. Study results and limitations: Compared with memory subsets, naive subsets generally had larger estimated richness. Though the depth was large, rarefaction showed that sorted-subset sequencing was incomplete. When compared with the clonotypes that were shared by all four sorted-subset donors, the non-shared clonotypes turned out to have lower generation probabilities.

In the case of this clone: Its cognate antigen is unknown.

The CDR3 contains 13 residues. Deletions cut 6 bases from V and 1 base from J, with 6 bases between. Per germline, CDR1 SGHTA and CDR2 FQGNSA. The assay was immunoSEQ multiplex PCR, and TCRdb's table has in-frame clones only and misses some. Counted here are some 300,000 clones, about 73% occurring once; the ten biggest clones make up about 10%. The V and J genes are TRBV7-2 and TRBJ1-4; no definite D call. The sequenced sample was memory CD4+ T cells sorted from blood. Subset noted: CD45RA-negative fraction. This TCR came from a man aged 30 to 45 in good health. The CDR3 reads CASSRGTNEKLFF. CDR3 DNA sequence: TGTGCCAGCAGTCGGGGAACTAATGAAAAACTGTTTTTT. The full variable domain, completed using reference TRBV7-2 and TRBJ1-4, is GAGVSQSPSNKVTEKGKDVELRCDPISGHTALYWYRQSLGQGLEFLIYFQGNSAPDKSGLPSDRFSAERTGGSVSTLTIQRTQQEDSAVYLCASSRGTNEKLFFGSGTQLSVL.